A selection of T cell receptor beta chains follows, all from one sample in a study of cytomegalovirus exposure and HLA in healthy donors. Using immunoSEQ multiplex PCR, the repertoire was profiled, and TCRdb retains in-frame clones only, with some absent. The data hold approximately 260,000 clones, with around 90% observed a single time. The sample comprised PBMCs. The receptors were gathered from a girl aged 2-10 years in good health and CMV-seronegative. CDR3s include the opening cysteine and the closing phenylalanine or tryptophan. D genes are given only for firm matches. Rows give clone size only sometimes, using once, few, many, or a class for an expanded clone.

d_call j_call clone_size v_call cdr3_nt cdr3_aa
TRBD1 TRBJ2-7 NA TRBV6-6 TGTGCCAGCAGTTACCTTACCGGGACAGGGCGCGAGCAGTACTTC CASSYLTGTGREQYF
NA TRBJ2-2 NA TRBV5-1 TGCGCCAGCAGCTTATCACAGGGTCCCGGGGAGCTGTTTTTT CASSLSQGPGELFF
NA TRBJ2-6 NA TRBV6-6 TGTGCCAGCAGTTATACCGGGGCGGGGGGGGCCAACGTCCTGACTTTC CASSYTGAGGANVLTF
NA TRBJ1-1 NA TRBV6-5 TGTGCCAGCAGTTACTCGACAGGTAACACTGAAGCTTTCTTT CASSYSTGNTEAFF
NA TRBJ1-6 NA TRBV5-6 TGTGCCAGCAGGATAGCTAATTCACCCCTCCACTTT CASRIANSPLHF
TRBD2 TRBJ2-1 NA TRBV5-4 TGTGCCAGCAGCTTGGGGGGGGGACTAGCGGGGGATCCTTACAATGAGCAGTTCTTC CASSLGGGLAGDPYNEQFF
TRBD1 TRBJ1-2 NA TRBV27 TGTGCCAGCAGTTCACAGGGGGAGGCCTATGGCTACACCTTC CASSSQGEAYGYTF
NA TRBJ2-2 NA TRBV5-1 TGCGCCACTGCCAGGGAAAGTGAAGTGTTCAGAGGCGCCGGGGAGCTGTTTTTT CATARESEVFRGAGELFF
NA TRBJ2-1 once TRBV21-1 TGTGCCAGCAGCAACTCGGACAGGGGATATAGCAATGAGCAGTTCTTC CASSNSDRGYSNEQFF
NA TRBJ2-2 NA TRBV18 TGTGCCAGCTCACCGGTCAGGGCGAACACCGGGGAGCTGTTTTTT CASSPVRANTGELFF
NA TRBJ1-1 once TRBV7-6 TGTGCCAGCAGCTTAGGTAGTGAGGGTGTGAACACTGAAGCTTTCTTT CASSLGSEGVNTEAFF
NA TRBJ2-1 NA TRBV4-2 TGTGCCAGCAGCCAAGAGTCTGCGGGACCGACGGGTGAGCAGTTCTTC CASSQESAGPTGEQFF
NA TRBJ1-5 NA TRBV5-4 TGTGCCAGCAGCCGGAGCCCAGAAAGCAATCAGCCCCAGCATTTT CASSRSPESNQPQHF
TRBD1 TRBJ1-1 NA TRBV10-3 TGTGCCATCAGGTCGACAGGGGGAAACACTGAAGCTTTCTTT CAIRSTGGNTEAFF
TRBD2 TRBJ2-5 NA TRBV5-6 TGTGCCAGCAGCCTGGGGGCGGGGGGGCCTGAGACCCAGTACTTC CASSLGAGGPETQYF
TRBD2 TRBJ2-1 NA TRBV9 TGTGCCAGCAGCTCAGGGACTAGCGGGAGTTCCTTCTTC CASSSGTSGSSFF
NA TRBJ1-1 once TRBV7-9 TGTGCCAGCAGCCCCCCAGGGCAGGACACTGAAGCTTTCTTT CASSPPGQDTEAFF
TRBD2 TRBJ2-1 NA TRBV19 TGTGCTAGTAGGGAGGGCCAAACGGGGCATGAGCAGTTCTTC CASREGQTGHEQFF
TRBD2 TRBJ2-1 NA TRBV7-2 TGTGCCAGCAGACTAGCGTGGGGGTCCTACAATGAGCAGTTCTTC CASRLAWGSYNEQFF
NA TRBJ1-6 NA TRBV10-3 TGTGCCATATCTCCGGGTTTGTCACCCCTCCACTTT CAISPGLSPLHF
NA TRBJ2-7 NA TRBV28 TGTGCCAGCAGTTTATGGTCACAGTTAGGCTCCTACGAGCAGTACTTC CASSLWSQLGSYEQYF
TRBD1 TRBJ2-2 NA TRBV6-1 TGTGCCAGCAGCTCGGGACAGCGAGCCGGGGAGCTGTTTTTT CASSSGQRAGELFF
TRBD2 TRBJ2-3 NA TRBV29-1 TGCAGCGCCGGGACTAGCGGTTATAGCACAGATACGCAGTATTTT CSAGTSGYSTDTQYF
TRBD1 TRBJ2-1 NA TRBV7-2 TGTGCCAGCACCGAGGGACAGGGTATAGTCAATGAGCAGTTCTTC CASTEGQGIVNEQFF
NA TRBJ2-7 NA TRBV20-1 TGCAGTGCTATAACAGGGTACGAGCAGTACTTC CSAITGYEQYF